This T cell receptor beta chain was sequenced for a study of CXCR3-negative and CXCR3-positive naive CD8 T cells (dated by TCRdb to the late 2010s). Broadly, across the study: In total, about 140 million TRB reads were obtained, or roughly 1.5 +/- 0.3 million reads per library. For the TRBV-TRBJ cluster analysis, the naive subsets came from about 5 donors, while the memory cells came from 3 donors. Diversity and physicochemical repertoire analyses covered 10 to 11 donors pooled from two independent experiments. Summary of the overall study and its limitations: Repertoire diversity was comparably high in both naive subsets but much lower in memory CD8+ T cells. Freshly isolated PBMCs were used for most assays because CXCR3 expression partially decreased after cryopreservation. Compared with CXCR3-negative naive cells, CXCR3-positive naive cells had TRB CDR3s with higher hydrophobicity (lower Kidera factor 4), lower energy, and higher strength and volume indices. Within the same donor, TRBV-TRBJ usage looked similar between naive CXCR3-negative and CXCR3-positive cells, but memory cells had distinct patterns. Because surface CD5, which is linked to self-reactivity in mice, was comparable between the naive subsets, TCR interaction strength was also inferred from TRB CDR3 physicochemical properties.

Regarding this clonotype: This clone's antigen is unknown.

For every CD8+ T cell subset, 300,000 cells were flow-sorted straight into RLT lysis buffer, and each subset was sorted in triplicate. To keep memory contaminants out, a stringent definition of naive CD8+ T cells was applied: CD45RO-CCR7+CD27+CD95-. Using standard density gradient centrifugation, peripheral blood mononuclear cells were isolated from buffy coats. Naive CXCR3-negative and CXCR3-positive CD8+ T cells were flow-sorted on a FACSAria III. Total RNA was extracted from sorted cells with an RNeasy Mini Kit. The listed sequencing device is NextSeq 550. The Human TCR Profiling Kit (MiLaboratory) was used to make UMI-labeled 5' RACE TRB cDNA libraries. The full amount of extracted RNA was used for cDNA synthesis, and the full amount of resulting cDNA was used for PCR amplification. Libraries were prepared in parallel with an identical number of PCR cycles. The authors processed their data as follows. With a requirement of at least two reads per UMI, MIGEC and MiXCR extracted about 50,000 +/- 10,000 unique UMI-labeled TRB cDNA molecules per library. Each library averaged about 40,000 +/- 10,000 functional in-frame TRB CDR3 nucleotide clonotypes without stop codons. After each sample was downsampled to 5000 UMI-labeled TRB molecules, VDJtools was used to calculate diversity metrics such as normalized Shannon-Wiener and Chao1. VDJtools computed clonotype-size-weighted physicochemical properties of the central five CDR3 residues: interaction energy, strength, volume and Kidera factor 4. Following reprocessing of the reads by TCRdb, the data hold one row per CDR3 protein sequence and no DNA is available. These V and J calls rely on TCRdb rather than the paper's analysis. The table for this sample lists around 60,000 distinct CDR3 sequences. 0.53% of the sample rests with the top ten.

This TCR came from a human donor in good health. Some clones in this sample may be carry-over from other donors' samples. Sequenced input: naive CXCR3+ CD8+ T cells from blood. The sample's cell subset or site label is to be understood as: CD45RO-CCR7+CD27+CD95- naive CD8+ T cells expressing CXCR3 (TNR3+).

The CDR3 sequence is CASSFVSDTGELFF. This chain is built from TRBV11-2 and TRBJ2-2. From the germline V gene, CDR1 is SGHAT and CDR2 is FQNNGV. The CDR3 runs 14 residues from the cysteine to the phenylalanine. No DNA is listed.